These 27 T cell receptor beta chains came from one sample sequenced in a study of OX40 agonist ivuxolimab in advanced cancers. Data came from immunoSEQ multiplex PCR; TCRdb stores just in-frame clones and leaves some out. The table shows about 36,000 clones, with roughly 90% occurring only once. The sequences come from CD4+ or CD8+ T cells sorted from blood, collected in a trial of the OX40 agonist ivuxolimab. These receptors originate from an adult with an advanced solid tumor such as melanoma, head and neck, liver or kidney cancer.

The V gene is TRBV4-1, the J gene TRBJ2-5; weak D call: TRBD2 (6 bases). Germline assignment: CDR1 MGHRA and CDR2 YSYEKL. V was cut by 0 bases and J by 5 bases, with 13 bases left in between. CDR3 size: 15 residues. The chain's CDR3 is CASSQDGVGGETQYF. The CDR3 nucleotides are TGCGCCAGCAGCCAAGACGGGGTTGGGGGGGAGACCCAGTACTTC.

The gene calls are TRBV28 and TRBJ1-2; D is ambiguous. Germline V lookup: CDR1 MDHEN, CDR2 SYDVKM. The V end was cut by 6 bases, the J end by 3 bases, with 14 bases between. The CDR3 spans 14 residues. CDR3 sequence reads: CASRQRNLYYGYTF. DNA of the CDR3: TGTGCCAGCAGACAGAGAAACCTATACTATGGCTACACCTTC.

The table lists this clone with a count of one. The rearrangement links TRBV6-6 to TRBJ2-7; TRBD2 agrees at 9 bases. Germline V lookup: CDR1 MNHNY, CDR2 SVGAGI (reference sequence). The CDR3 extends over 14 amino acids. V lost 5 bases to trimming and J lost 6 bases; unmatched junction nucleotides: 8. CDR3 loop: CASSTGLAGSEQYF. CDR3 coding DNA: TGTGCCAGCAGTACGGGGCTAGCGGGAAGCGAGCAGTACTTC.

The V call is TRBV19, the J call TRBJ1-3; D gene ambiguous. The germline CDR1 and CDR2 sequences are LNHDA and SQIVND (reference sequence). Trimming took 3 bases from V and 0 from J, leaving 6 bases between them. The CDR3 loop spans 14 amino acids. DNA for the CDR3: TGTGCCAGTAGTATGTGGGTCTCTGGAAACACCATATATTTT. Protein: CASSMWVSGNTIYF.

The rearrangement uses TRBV19 and TRBJ2-7, with D possibly TRBD1 on 5 matching bases. Trimming stripped 3 bases from V and 6 bases from J, with 15 bases between. Germline V gene sequence: CDR1 LNHDA, CDR2 SQIVND (reference sequence). The CDR3 contains 14 residues. The CDR3, as DNA: TGTGCCAGTAGTATTCTGGCAGGGTCTTCCGAGCAGTACTTC. This gives the protein CASSILAGSSEQYF.

This chain uses TRBV11-2 with TRBJ1-1; D is ambiguous. V lost 1 base and J lost 3, with 12 bases in between. Germline V CDR1 and CDR2: SGHAT, FQNNGV. The CDR3 runs 15 residues. The CDR3 nucleotides read TGTGCCAGCAGCTTAGTTCCGGGTCGGTACACTGAAGCTTTCTTT. Protein sequence: CASSLVPGRYTEAFF.

The V gene is TRBV18, the J gene TRBJ2-3; 7 bases align to TRBD2. This CDR3 has 16 amino acids. Trimming at V came to 1 base and at J to 0 bases, leaving 4 bases not matched to a gene. Per the germline V gene, CDR1 is KGHSH and CDR2 is LQKENI. The CDR3 coding sequence is TGTGCCAGCTCACCACAAAATAGCGGGAGCACAGATACGCAGTATTTT. Residues: CASSPQNSGSTDTQYF.

This clone has only one observation. The chain joins TRBV5-5 to TRBJ2-3, with D maybe TRBD1 (5 bases). Looked up from germline, CDR1 is SGHKS and CDR2 is YYEKEE (reference sequence). V was shortened by 0 bases and J by 0 bases, with 20 bases between the two germline ends. The length of the CDR3 is 19 residues. The CDR3 loop is CASSLGPGARATSTDTQYF. The CDR3 nucleotides are TGTGCCAGCAGCTTGGGACCTGGGGCCCGGGCAACTAGCACAGATACGCAGTATTTT. Together with reference TRBV5-5 and TRBJ2-3, the CDR3 gives the full variable domain: DAGVTQSPTHLIKTRGQQVTLRCSPISGHKSVSWYQQVLGQGPQFIFQYYEKEERGRGNFPDRFSARQFPNYSSELNVNALLLGDSALYLCASSLGPGARATSTDTQYFGPGTRLTVL.

The gene calls are TRBV4-2 and TRBJ2-6; 9 bases fit TRBD2. The CDR3 runs to 19 residues. The trim removed 3 bases at V and 0 bases at J, leaving 9 bases unmatched. Germline loops: CDR1 LGHNA, CDR2 YNFKEQ. CDR3 sequence reads: CASSHLAGTSNSGANVLTF. The CDR3 DNA follows: TGTGCCAGCAGCCATCTTGCCGGGACTAGCAACTCTGGGGCCAACGTCCTGACTTTC.

This clone was counted only a few times. The J gene is TRBJ1-5, the V gene TRBV15; 8 nucleotides align to TRBD1. In germline, CDR1 is LNHNV, CDR2 YYDKDF (reference sequence). V lost 2 bases, J lost 3 bases, and 3 bases stayed unmatched. The CDR3 spans 15 residues. CDR3 DNA: TGTGCCACCAGCAGACTGGACAGGGTCAATCAGCCCCAGCATTTT. It codes for CATSRLDRVNQPQHF.

The rearrangement links TRBV6-6 to TRBJ2-1; 7 nucleotides align to TRBD2. V lost 4 bases, J lost 1 base, and 7 bases stayed unmatched. The CDR3 loop spans 16 amino acids. Germline loops: CDR1 MNHNY, CDR2 SVGAGI (reference sequence). The CDR3 DNA sequence: TGTGCCAGCAGTTGGTTACTAGCGACATCCTACAATGAGCAGTTCTTC. Protein sequence: CASSWLLATSYNEQFF.

The rearrangement uses TRBV6-1 and TRBJ1-2; D is ambiguous. The CDR3 runs 13 residues. The germline gives CDR1 MNHNS, CDR2 SASEGT. The germline V and J ends were trimmed by 6 bases and 5 bases, with 13 bases remaining between them. The DNA for the CDR3 is TGTGCCAGCAGCAGACACGAGGGTTATGGCTACACCTTC. This encodes CASSRHEGYGYTF.

This rearrangement joins TRBV9 to TRBJ1-6; D may be TRBD1 (5 bases). The CDR3 totals 15 residues. Germline V gives CDR1 SGDLS, CDR2 YYNGEE. V lost 4 bases and J 2 bases, leaving 10 bases between the germline ends. CDR3 loop: CASSRDGAYNSPLHF. The CDR3 coding sequence is TGTGCCAGCAGCCGGGACGGGGCCTATAATTCACCCCTCCACTTT.

J is TRBJ2-5 and V is TRBV6-1; 9 nucleotides line up with TRBD2. There are 18 residues in the CDR3. Germline V lookup: CDR1 MNHNS, CDR2 SASEGT. Germline trimming cut 3 bases from V and 3 bases from J; bases unmatched to any gene: 14. The CDR3 DNA is TGTGCCAGCAGTGAGATAAAGGGGCTAGCGGGATTCAAAGAGACCCAGTACTTC. It encodes CASSEIKGLAGFKETQYF.

The CDR3 spells CASSFHGANYGYTF. The CDR3 nucleotides are TGTGCCAGCAGTTTCCACGGAGCTAACTATGGCTACACCTTC. This chain uses TRBV27 with TRBJ1-2; D gene uncertain. Looked up from germline, CDR1 is MNHEY and CDR2 is SMNVEV (reference sequence). This CDR3 comprises 14 residues. V shed 3 bases and J shed 0 bases, with 8 bases lying between them.

The chain joins TRBV7-9 to TRBJ2-3; no clear D. Trimming left V 3 bases short and J 4 bases short, with 17 bases between. This CDR3 spans 16 amino acids. From germline, CDR1 is SEHNR and CDR2 FQNEAQ (reference sequence). CDR3 sequence reads: CASSFSLSPGPDTQYF. Here the CDR3 DNA reads TGTGCCAGCAGCTTTTCCCTATCCCCGGGCCCAGATACGCAGTATTTT.

The chain employs TRBV18 and TRBJ2-7; 9 bases agree with TRBD1. The CDR3 loop spans 14 amino acids. After removal of 6 bases from V and 5 bases from J, the junction contained 8 bases not matched to a gene. The germline V gene has CDR1 KGHSH and CDR2 LQKENI. The CDR3 protein is CASSQDRGYHEQYF. As DNA, the CDR3 is TGTGCCAGCTCCCAGGACAGGGGTTACCACGAGCAGTACTTC.

The chain combines TRBV9 with TRBJ1-2; 8 nucleotides align to TRBD1. Germline-derived CDR1 and CDR2 are SGDLS and YYNGEE. J lost 4 bases, V lost 2 bases, and 4 bases had no gene match. The CDR3 spans 14 residues. The DNA of the CDR3 is TGTGCCAGCAGCGTCACAGGGGGAACCTATGGCTACACCTTC. Translated: CASSVTGGTYGYTF.

Here the CDR3 reads CASARGSTEAFF. CDR3 DNA sequence: TGTGCCAGCGCCAGGGGCTCCACTGAAGCTTTCTTT. The rearrangement links TRBV6-6 to TRBJ1-1, with D maybe TRBD1 (6 bases). There are 12 residues in the CDR3. CDR1 and CDR2 from the germline V gene are MNHNY and SVGAGI (reference sequence). V was pared by 8 bases and J by 4 bases, with 11 bases between.

The chain is built from TRBV6-5 and TRBJ2-1; 8 bases are a match to TRBD1. Germline assignment: CDR1 MNHEY and CDR2 SVGAGI. The CDR3 runs 15 residues. After removal of 5 bases from V and 6 bases from J, the junction contained 9 bases not matched to a gene. The CDR3 protein is CASSNDRGFRNEQFF. DNA of the CDR3: TGTGCCAGCAGTAACGACAGGGGATTTCGCAATGAGCAGTTCTTC.

The chain couples TRBV6-6 to TRBJ2-7; D remains ambiguous. Germline V gene lookup returns CDR1 MNHNY and CDR2 SVGAGI (reference sequence). V lost 7 bases and J 12 bases, leaving 19 bases between the germline ends. The CDR3 length is 12 residues. CDR3 residues: CASTPNLFVRYF. In nucleotides, the CDR3 is TGTGCCAGCACCCCAAACCTTTTTGTCAGGTACTTC.

The chain has TRBV7-9 and TRBJ1-4, with 7 bases identical to TRBD1. Looked up from germline, CDR1 is SEHNR and CDR2 is FQNEAQ (reference sequence). The CDR3 runs to 14 residues. After removal of 5 bases from V and 8 bases from J, the junction contained 8 bases not matched to a gene. The CDR3 protein is CASSHWDSWEKLFF. Written as DNA, the CDR3 is TGTGCCAGCAGCCATTGGGACAGTTGGGAAAAACTGTTTTTT.

This clone is a singleton in its sample. This rearrangement joins TRBV10-3 to TRBJ1-5; D unclear. The V gene lost 5 bases and the J gene lost 3 bases, with 14 bases spanning the gap. The CDR3 has 15 amino acids. CDR1 is ENHRY and CDR2 is SYGVKD in the germline V gene. The CDR3 DNA reads TGTGCCATCAGTCCGGGAACAGATTTCAATCAGCCCCAGCATTTT. This codes for CAISPGTDFNQPQHF.

The chain combines TRBV27 with TRBJ2-2; D remains ambiguous. Germline lookup yields CDR1 MNHEY and CDR2 SMNVEV (reference sequence). Trimming took 6 bases from V and 5 from J, leaving 13 bases between them. The CDR3 extends over 14 amino acids. The CDR3 reads CASSPRPGTGELFF. Written as DNA, the CDR3 is TGTGCCAGCAGCCCCCGCCCCGGAACCGGGGAGCTGTTTTTT.

The V and J genes are TRBV7-2 and TRBJ1-5; possibly TRBD1 for D (5 bases). The CDR3 runs to 16 residues. The ends were cut back, 2 bases at V and 2 bases at J, with 13 bases in the middle. Germline CDR1 SGHTA, CDR2 FQGNSA. The CDR3 loop reads CASSLSQGSGNQPQHF. The DNA for the CDR3 is TGTGCCAGCAGCTTATCTCAGGGCTCCGGCAATCAGCCCCAGCATTTT. Full variable domain (outside the CDR3, taken from reference TRBV7-2 and TRBJ1-5): GAGVSQSPSNKVTEKGKDVELRCDPISGHTALYWYRQSLGQGLEFLIYFQGNSAPDKSGLPSDRFSAERTGGSVSTLTIQRTQQEDSAVYLCASSLSQGSGNQPQHFGDGTRLSIL.

The chain links TRBV5-4 to TRBJ2-1, with 12 bases lining up with TRBD2. J lost 9 bases, V lost 1 base, and 11 bases had no gene match. The V gene's germline CDR1 is SGHNT and CDR2 YYREEE (reference sequence). This CDR3 region has 17 residues. CDR3 nucleotides: TGTGCCAGCAGCTTGTCCCTACTAGCGGGAGGTGTCTCTGAGCAGTTCTTC. This sequence encodes CASSLSLLAGGVSEQFF.

The chain combines TRBV18 with TRBJ2-1; tentative D call: TRBD2 (5 bases). V was pared by 3 bases and J by 3 bases, with 15 bases between. CDR1 is KGHSH and CDR2 is LQKENI in the germline V gene. The length of the CDR3 is 16 residues. For the CDR3, the DNA is TGTGCCAGCTCACCGTCGAGCGGCCATCTCTACAATGAGCAGTTCTTC. Translating gives CASSPSSGHLYNEQFF.